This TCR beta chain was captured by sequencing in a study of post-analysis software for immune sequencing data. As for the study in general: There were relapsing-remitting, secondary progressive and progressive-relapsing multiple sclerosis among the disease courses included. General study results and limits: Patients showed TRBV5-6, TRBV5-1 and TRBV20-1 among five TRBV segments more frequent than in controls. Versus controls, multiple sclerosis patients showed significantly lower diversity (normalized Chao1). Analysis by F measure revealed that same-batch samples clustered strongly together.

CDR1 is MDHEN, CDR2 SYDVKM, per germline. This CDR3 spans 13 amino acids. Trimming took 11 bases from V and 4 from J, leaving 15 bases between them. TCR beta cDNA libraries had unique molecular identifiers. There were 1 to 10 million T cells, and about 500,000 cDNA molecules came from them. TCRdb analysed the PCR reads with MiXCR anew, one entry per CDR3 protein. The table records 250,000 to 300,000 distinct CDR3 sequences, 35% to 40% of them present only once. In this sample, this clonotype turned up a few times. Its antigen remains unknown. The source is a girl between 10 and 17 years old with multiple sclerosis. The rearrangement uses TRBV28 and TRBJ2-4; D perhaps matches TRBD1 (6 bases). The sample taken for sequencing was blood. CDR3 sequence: CAGTDSLKNIQYF. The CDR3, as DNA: TGTGCCGGTACGGACAGCTTAAAAAACATTCAGTACTTC.